This T cell receptor beta chain was recovered during a study of spatial heterogeneity in lung cancer. On the study more broadly: The donors comprised 60 to 80 untreated early-stage non-small cell lung cancer patients. Consistently, beta-chain sequences turned up in larger numbers than alpha-chain sequences did.

Study-wide results and caveats: Blood showed ubiquitous tumor TCRs more often at resection than at routine follow-up.

TCR cDNA molecules each carried a unique molecular identifier. A single record per CDR3 protein comes from TCRdb applying MiXCR to the 5' RACE reads. Of approximately 100,000 distinct CDR3 sequences listed, roughly a fifth are singletons. The sample holds many counts of this clonotype. The antigen is not known. Indicated time point: blood at routine non-recurrence follow-up after resection. The sequencing used PBMCs, collected at follow-up. The receptor's source is a male donor with early-stage non-small cell lung cancer.

CDR3 sequence (DNA): TGCGCCAGCAGCCAAGATCGACGGGGTGCAGATACGCAGTATTTT. Amino acids: CASSQDRRGADTQYF. The chain combines TRBV4-1 with TRBJ2-3; D is perhaps TRBD2 (5 bases). V lost 0 bases and J 4 bases, leaving 11 bases between the germline ends. The CDR3 covers 15 residues. Germline loops: CDR1 MGHRA, CDR2 YSYEKL.